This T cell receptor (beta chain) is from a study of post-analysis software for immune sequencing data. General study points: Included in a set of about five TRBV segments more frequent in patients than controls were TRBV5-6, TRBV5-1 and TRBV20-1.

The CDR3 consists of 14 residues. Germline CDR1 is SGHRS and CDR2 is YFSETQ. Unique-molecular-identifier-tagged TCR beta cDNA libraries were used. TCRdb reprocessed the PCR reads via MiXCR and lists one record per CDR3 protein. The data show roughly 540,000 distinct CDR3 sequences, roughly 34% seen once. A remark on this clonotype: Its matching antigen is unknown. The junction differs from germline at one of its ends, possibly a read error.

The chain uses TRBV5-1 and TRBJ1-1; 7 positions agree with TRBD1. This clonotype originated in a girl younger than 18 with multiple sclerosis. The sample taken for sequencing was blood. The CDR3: CANSAGTANTEAFF. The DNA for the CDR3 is TGCGCCAACAGCGCCGGGACAGCCAACACTGAAGCTTTCTTT. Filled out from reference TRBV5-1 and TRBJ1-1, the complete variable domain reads KAGVTQTPRYLIKTRGQQVTLSCSPISGHRSVSWYQQTPGQGLQFLFEYFSETQRNKGNFPGRFSGRQFSNSRSEMNVSTLELGDSALYLCANSAGTANTEAFFGQGTRLTVV.